These T cell receptor beta chains were read from a single sample in a study of T-cell reconstitution after alpha-beta-depleted transplantation in children. TCRdb independently ran MiXCR on the PCR reads; one entry per CDR3 protein. The sample has nearly 200,000 distinct CDR3 sequences; roughly 6.3% are singletons. Sequencing used PBMCs, obtained before TCRalphabeta/CD19-depleted stem cell transplant. These receptors all stem from a girl under three years old with combined immunodeficiency, due to receive a stem cell transplant. The CDR3 runs from the conserved cysteine through the conserved F or W. The D gene is left open where the match is weak. Clone sizes are given selectively: once, few, many, or a class where the clone is expanded.

-,TRBV7-8,TRBJ2-2,TRBD2,CATVSPGLLNTGELFF,TGTGCCACCGTCAGTCCGGGACTACTCAACACCGGGGAGCTGTTTTTT
many,TRBV28,TRBJ2-7,-,CASTPALILLEQYF,TGTGCCAGTACTCCGGCCTTAATCCTACTTGAGCAGTACTTC
-,TRBV7-2,TRBJ2-3,TRBD2,CASSPLTSGRATDTQYF,TGTGCCAGCAGCCCCCTCACTAGCGGGAGGGCCACAGATACGCAGTATTTT
many,TRBV4-3,TRBJ1-6,-,CASSQETGGVDSPLHF,TGCGCCAGCAGCCAAGAGACAGGTGGGGTTGATTCACCCCTCCACTTT
many,TRBV27,TRBJ2-7,-,CASSSVSGNRLYEQYF,TGTGCCAGCAGTTCGGTCTCCGGGAACAGGCTGTACGAGCAGTACTTC
many,TRBV20-1,TRBJ2-3,TRBD2,CSARTSGRVGDTQYF,TGCAGTGCTCGCACTAGCGGGAGGGTGGGGGATACGCAGTATTTT
many,TRBV11-2,TRBJ2-1,-,CASSRNREPFYNEQFF,TGTGCCAGCAGCCGAAACAGGGAACCCTTCTACAATGAGCAGTTCTTC
many,TRBV10-3,TRBJ2-1,TRBD2,CAIGGLAGGPYEQFF,TGTGCCATCGGGGGACTAGCGGGGGGGCCGTATGAGCAGTTCTTC
many,TRBV9,TRBJ1-2,TRBD1,CASSVGGTGLNYGYTF,TGTGCCAGCAGCGTAGGCGGGACAGGCCTTAACTATGGCTACACCTTC
many,TRBV5-1,TRBJ2-7,TRBD1,CASSPTGGQVYEQYF,TGCGCCAGCAGCCCTACAGGGGGTCAAGTCTACGAGCAGTACTTC
many,TRBV5-8,TRBJ1-4,-,CASSLKQGKLFF,TGTGCCAGCAGCTTGAAGCAGGGAAAACTGTTTTTT
many,TRBV9,TRBJ1-1,TRBD1,CASSPRTGGGTEAFF,TGTGCCAGCAGCCCAAGAACAGGGGGCGGCACTGAAGCTTTCTTT
many,TRBV12-3/TRBV12-4,TRBJ2-1,TRBD2,CASSPGLAGGQVMDNEQFF,TGTGCCAGCAGTCCTGGACTAGCGGGGGGGCAGGTAATGGACAATGAGCAGTTCTTC
few,TRBV4-2,TRBJ2-3,TRBD2,CASSLHGLAGGSDTQYF,TGTGCCAGCAGCCTTCACGGACTAGCGGGGGGGTCAGATACGCAGTATTTT
many,TRBV24-1,TRBJ2-2,-,CATSGTGGMTGELFF,TGTGCCACCAGTGGTACAGGTGGGATGACCGGGGAGCTGTTTTTT
-,TRBV4-2,TRBJ2-7,TRBD2,CASSQEASGTYEQYF,TGTGCCAGCAGCCAAGAAGCTAGCGGCACCTACGAGCAGTACTTC